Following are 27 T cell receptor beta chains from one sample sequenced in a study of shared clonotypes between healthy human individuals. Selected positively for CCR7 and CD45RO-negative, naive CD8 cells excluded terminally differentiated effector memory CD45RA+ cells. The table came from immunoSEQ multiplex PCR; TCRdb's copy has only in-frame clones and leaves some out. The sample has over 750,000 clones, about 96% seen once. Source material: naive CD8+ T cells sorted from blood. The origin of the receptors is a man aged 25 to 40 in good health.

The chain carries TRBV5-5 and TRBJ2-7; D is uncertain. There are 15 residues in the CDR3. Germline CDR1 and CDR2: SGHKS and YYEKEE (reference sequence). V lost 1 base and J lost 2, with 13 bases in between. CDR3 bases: TGTGCCAGCAGCTTGCCTGAACAGAATACCTACGAGCAGTACTTC. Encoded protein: CASSLPEQNTYEQYF.

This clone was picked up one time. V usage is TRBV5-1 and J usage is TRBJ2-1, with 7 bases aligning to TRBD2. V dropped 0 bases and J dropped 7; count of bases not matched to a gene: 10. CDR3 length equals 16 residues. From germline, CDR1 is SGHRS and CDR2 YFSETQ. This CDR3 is CASSLAVGGPGNEQFF. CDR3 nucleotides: TGCGCCAGCAGCTTGGCGGTGGGAGGGCCGGGTAATGAGCAGTTCTTC.

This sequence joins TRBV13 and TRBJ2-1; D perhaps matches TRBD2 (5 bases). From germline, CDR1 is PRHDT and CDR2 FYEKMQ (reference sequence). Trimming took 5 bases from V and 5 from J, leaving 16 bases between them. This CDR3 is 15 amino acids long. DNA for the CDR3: TGTGCCAGCAGCCGAAGCGGCCATAATAACAATGAGCAGTTCTTC. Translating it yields CASSRSGHNNNEQFF.

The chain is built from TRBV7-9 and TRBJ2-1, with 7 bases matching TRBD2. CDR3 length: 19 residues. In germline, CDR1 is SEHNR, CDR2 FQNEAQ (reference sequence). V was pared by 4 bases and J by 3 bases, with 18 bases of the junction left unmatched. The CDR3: CASSWFGSGPREYYNEQFF. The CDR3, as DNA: TGTGCCAGCAGCTGGTTTGGGTCGGGACCGCGGGAGTACTACAATGAGCAGTTCTTC.

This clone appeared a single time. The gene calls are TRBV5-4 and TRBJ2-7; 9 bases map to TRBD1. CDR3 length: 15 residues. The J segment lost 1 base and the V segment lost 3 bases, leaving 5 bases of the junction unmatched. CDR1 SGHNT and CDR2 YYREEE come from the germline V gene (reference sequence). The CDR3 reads CASSWGTGSSYEQYF. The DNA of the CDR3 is TGTGCCAGCAGCTGGGGGACAGGGTCGTCCTACGAGCAGTACTTC.

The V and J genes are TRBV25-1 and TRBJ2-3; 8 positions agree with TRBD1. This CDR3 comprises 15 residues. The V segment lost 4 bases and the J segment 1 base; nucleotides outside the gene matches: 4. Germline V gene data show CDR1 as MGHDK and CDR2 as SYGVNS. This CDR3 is CASSGTGGGTDTQYF. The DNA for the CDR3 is TGTGCCAGCAGTGGCACAGGGGGTGGCACAGATACGCAGTATTTT.

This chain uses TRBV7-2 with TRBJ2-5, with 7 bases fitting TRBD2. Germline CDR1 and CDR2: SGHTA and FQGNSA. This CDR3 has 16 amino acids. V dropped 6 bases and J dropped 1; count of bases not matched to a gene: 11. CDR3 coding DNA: TGTGCCAGCAGACTACCGAGTGGGAGGGTCCAAGAGACCCAGTACTTC. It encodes CASRLPSGRVQETQYF.

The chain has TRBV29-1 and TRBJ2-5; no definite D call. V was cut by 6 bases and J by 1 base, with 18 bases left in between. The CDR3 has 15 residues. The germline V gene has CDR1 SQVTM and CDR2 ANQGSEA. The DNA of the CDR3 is TGCAGCGTACTACCGGCTGAGTTGTCCCAAGAGACCCAGTACTTC. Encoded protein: CSVLPAELSQETQYF. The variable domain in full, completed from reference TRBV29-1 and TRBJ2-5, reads SAVISQKPSRDICQRGTSLTIQCQVDSQVTMMFWYRQQPGQSLTLIATANQGSEATYESGFVIDKFPISRPNLTFSTLTVSNMSPEDSSIYLCSVLPAELSQETQYFGPGTRLLVL.

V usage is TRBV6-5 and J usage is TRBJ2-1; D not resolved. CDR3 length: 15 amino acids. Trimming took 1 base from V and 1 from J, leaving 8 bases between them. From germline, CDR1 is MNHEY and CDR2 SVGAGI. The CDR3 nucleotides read TGTGCCAGCAGTTACTACCCCGATTCCTACAATGAGCAGTTCTTC. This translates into CASSYYPDSYNEQFF.

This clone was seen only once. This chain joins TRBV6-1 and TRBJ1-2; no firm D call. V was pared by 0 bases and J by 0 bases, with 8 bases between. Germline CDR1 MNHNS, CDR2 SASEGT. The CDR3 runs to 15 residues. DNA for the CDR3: TGTGCCAGCAGTGAAGCGCTCGGGGCTAACTATGGCTACACCTTC. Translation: CASSEALGANYGYTF.

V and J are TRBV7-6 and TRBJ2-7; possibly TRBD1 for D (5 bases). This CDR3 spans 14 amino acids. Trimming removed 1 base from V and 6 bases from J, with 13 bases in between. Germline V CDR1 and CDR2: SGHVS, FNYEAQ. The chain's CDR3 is CASSLGQPRFEQYF. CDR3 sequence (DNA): TGTGCCAGCAGCTTAGGACAGCCGAGGTTCGAGCAGTACTTC.

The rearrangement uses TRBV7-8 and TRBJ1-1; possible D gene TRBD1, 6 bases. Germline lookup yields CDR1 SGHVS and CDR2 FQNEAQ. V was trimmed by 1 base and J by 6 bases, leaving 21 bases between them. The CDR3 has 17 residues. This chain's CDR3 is CASSLVGQGRFLAEAFF. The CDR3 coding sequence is TGTGCCAGCAGCTTAGTTGGCCAGGGGAGGTTTCTGGCTGAAGCTTTCTTT.

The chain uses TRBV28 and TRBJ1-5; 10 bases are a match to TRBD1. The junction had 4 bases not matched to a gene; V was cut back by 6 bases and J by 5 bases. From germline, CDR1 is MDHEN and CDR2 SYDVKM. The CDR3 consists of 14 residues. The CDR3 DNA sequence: TGTGCCAGCAGGGGGACAGGGGCAGATCAGCCCCAGCATTTT. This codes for CASRGTGADQPQHF. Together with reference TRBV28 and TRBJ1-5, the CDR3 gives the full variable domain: DVKVTQSSRYLVKRTGEKVFLECVQDMDHENMFWYRQDPGLGLRLIYFSYDVKMKEKGDIPEGYSVSREKKERFSLILESASTNQTSMYLCASRGTGADQPQHFGDGTRLSIL.

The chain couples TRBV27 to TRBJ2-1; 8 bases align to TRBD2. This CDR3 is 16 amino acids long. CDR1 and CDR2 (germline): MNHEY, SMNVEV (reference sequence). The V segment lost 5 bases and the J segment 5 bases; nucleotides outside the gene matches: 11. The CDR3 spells CASSQLAEARDNEQFF. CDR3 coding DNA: TGTGCCAGCAGTCAACTAGCGGAGGCACGGGACAATGAGCAGTTCTTC.

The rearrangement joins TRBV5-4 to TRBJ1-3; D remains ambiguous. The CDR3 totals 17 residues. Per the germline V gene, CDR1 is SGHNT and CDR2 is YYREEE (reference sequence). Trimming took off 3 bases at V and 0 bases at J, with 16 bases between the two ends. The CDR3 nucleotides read TGTGCCAGCAGCTACCAGGCAGGCCGCCTCTCTGGAAACACCATATATTTT. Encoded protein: CASSYQAGRLSGNTIYF.

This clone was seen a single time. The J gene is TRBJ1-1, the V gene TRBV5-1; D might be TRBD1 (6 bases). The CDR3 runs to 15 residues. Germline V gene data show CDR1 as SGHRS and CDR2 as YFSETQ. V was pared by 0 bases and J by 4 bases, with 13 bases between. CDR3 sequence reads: CASSLDPGAATEAFF. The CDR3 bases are TGCGCCAGCAGCTTGGATCCGGGGGCGGCCACTGAAGCTTTCTTT.

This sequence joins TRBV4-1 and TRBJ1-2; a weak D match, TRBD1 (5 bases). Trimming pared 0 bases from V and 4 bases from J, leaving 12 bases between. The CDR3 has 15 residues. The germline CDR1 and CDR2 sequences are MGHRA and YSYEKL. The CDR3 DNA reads TGCGCCAGCAGCCAAGAACAGGCCCGAATCTATGGCTACACCTTC. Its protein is CASSQEQARIYGYTF.

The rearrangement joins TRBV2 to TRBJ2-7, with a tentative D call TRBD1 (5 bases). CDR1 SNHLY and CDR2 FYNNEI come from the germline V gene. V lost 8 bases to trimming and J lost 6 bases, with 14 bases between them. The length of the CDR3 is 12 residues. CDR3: CASPGTQGEQYF. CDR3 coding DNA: TGTGCCAGCCCCGGCACCCAGGGCGAGCAGTACTTC.

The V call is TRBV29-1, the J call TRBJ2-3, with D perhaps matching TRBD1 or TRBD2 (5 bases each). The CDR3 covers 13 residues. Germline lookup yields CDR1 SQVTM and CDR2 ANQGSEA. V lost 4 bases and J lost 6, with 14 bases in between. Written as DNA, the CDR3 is TGCAGCGTTGGGGCCGGGACCGCGGATACGCAGTATTTT. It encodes CSVGAGTADTQYF.

The CDR3 reads CAIRGPQNTEAFF. The CDR3 bases are TGTGCCATCAGGGGGCCCCAGAACACTGAAGCTTTCTTT. This chain joins TRBV10-3 and TRBJ1-1, with a tentative D call TRBD1 (5 bases). Germline CDR1 reads ENHRY; CDR2 reads SYGVKD. The CDR3 loop spans 13 amino acids. The ends were cut back, 6 bases at V and 1 base at J, with 9 bases in the middle.

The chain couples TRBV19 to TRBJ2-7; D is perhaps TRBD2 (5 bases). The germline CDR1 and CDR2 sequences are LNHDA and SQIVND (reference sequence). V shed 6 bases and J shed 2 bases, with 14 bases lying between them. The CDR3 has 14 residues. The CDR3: CASSPSGVTYEQYF. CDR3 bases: TGTGCCAGTAGCCCGAGCGGAGTCACCTACGAGCAGTACTTC. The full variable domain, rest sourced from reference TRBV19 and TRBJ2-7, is DGGITQSPKYLFRKEGQNVTLSCEQNLNHDAMYWYRQDPGQGLRLIYYSQIVNDFQKGDIAEGYSVSREKKESFPLTVTSAQKNPTAFYLCASSPSGVTYEQYFGPGTRLTVT.

In DNA form, the CDR3 reads TGTGCCAGCAGCTTTCGGGCGGGAGGCCCCGTCTCCTACGAGCAGTACTTC. It encodes CASSFRAGGPVSYEQYF. J is TRBJ2-7 and V is TRBV7-9; 8 bases are shared with TRBD2. The CDR3 is 17 amino acids. The V gene end was trimmed by 3 bases and the J gene end by 0 bases; junction bases not matched to a gene: 10. Germline V CDR1 and CDR2: SEHNR, FQNEAQ (reference sequence).

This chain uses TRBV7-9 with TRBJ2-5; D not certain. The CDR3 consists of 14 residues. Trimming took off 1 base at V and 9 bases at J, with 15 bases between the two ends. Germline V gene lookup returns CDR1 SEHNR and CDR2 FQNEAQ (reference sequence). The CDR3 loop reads CASSLVAGNVAQYF. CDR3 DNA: TGTGCCAGCAGCTTAGTCGCCGGTAATGTGGCCCAGTACTTC.

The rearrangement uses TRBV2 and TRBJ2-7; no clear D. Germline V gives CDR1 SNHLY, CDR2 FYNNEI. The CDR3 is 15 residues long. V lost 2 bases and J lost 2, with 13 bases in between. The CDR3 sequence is CASSESAASPYEQYF. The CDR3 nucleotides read TGTGCCAGCAGTGAAAGTGCAGCTTCCCCCTACGAGCAGTACTTC.

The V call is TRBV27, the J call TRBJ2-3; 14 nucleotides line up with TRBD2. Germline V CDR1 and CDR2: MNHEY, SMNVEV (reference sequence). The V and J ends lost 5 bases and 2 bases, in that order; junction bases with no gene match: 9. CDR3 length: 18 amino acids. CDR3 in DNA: TGTGCCAGCAGTCCCCTCGGGACTAGCGGGAGTGTCACAGATACGCAGTATTTT. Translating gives CASSPLGTSGSVTDTQYF.

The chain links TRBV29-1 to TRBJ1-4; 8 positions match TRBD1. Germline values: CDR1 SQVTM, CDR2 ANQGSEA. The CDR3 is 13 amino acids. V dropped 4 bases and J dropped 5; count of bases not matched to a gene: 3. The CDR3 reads CSVGQGKNEKLFF. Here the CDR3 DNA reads TGCAGCGTTGGACAGGGGAAGAATGAAAAACTGTTTTTT.

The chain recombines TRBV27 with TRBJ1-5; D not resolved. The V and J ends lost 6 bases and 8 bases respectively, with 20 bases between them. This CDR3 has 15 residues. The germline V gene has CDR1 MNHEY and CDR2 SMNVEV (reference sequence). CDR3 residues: CASRLQTSPGEPQHF. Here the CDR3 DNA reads TGTGCCAGCAGGCTCCAGACCAGCCCTGGTGAGCCCCAGCATTTT.